The 6 T cell receptor beta chains listed next were all sequenced from one sample in a study of blood T cell repertoires in COVID-19. Generated by immunoSEQ multiplex PCR, the TCRdb table keeps only in-frame clones and is missing some. Here the sample spans roughly 290,000 clones, about 85% being singletons. Sequencing input: peripheral blood. These TCRs come from a woman aged 50 to 60 with active or convalescent COVID-19.

The chain joins TRBV6-1 to TRBJ2-1; D not certain. Deletions cut 1 base from V and 4 bases from J, with 20 bases between. This CDR3 region has 18 residues. Germline V gene lookup returns CDR1 MNHNS and CDR2 SASEGT. CDR3 DNA: TGTGCCAGCAGTGAAGAACGTCGGTTCCTGCCCATTTACAATGAGCAGTTCTTC. This translates into CASSEERRFLPIYNEQFF.

In the case of this clone: The sample carries other DNA sequences with the same CDR3. The chain couples TRBV7-9 to TRBJ2-3, with D perhaps matching TRBD1 (6 bases). V lost 5 bases and J lost 0, with 9 bases in between. Germline V gives CDR1 SEHNR, CDR2 FQNEAQ (reference sequence). The CDR3 is made up of 14 amino acids. The CDR3 nucleotides read TGTGCCAGCAGCCTACAGGGTAGCACAGATACGCAGTATTTT. Translation: CASSLQGSTDTQYF. The full variable domain, with the rest looked up from reference TRBV7-9 and TRBJ2-3, is DTGVSQNPRHKITKRGQNVTFRCDPISEHNRLYWYRQTLGQGPEFLTYFQNEAQLEKSRLLSDRFSAERPKGSFSTLEIQRTEQGDSAMYLCASSLQGSTDTQYFGPGTRLTVL.

The chain joins TRBV23-1 to TRBJ2-5; 9 bases map to TRBD1. TRBV23-1 is known as an ORF, though its function is uncertain. The ends lost 6 bases at V and 2 bases at J; junction bases unmatched: 19. The CDR3 is 19 amino acids. CDR3 in amino acids: CASSPLESTGTGRQETQYF. CDR3 sequence (DNA): TGCGCCAGCAGCCCCTTGGAATCAACCGGGACAGGGAGACAAGAGACCCAGTACTTC.

This rearrangement joins TRBV30 to TRBJ2-7; D not resolved. The CDR3 contains 12 residues. V lost 1 base and J 5 bases, leaving 9 bases between the germline ends. Germline V gives CDR1 GTSNPN, CDR2 SVGIG (reference sequence). The CDR3 is CAWSGVRNEQYF. The CDR3, as DNA: TGTGCCTGGAGTGGGGTGCGGAACGAGCAGTACTTC.

The rearrangement uses TRBV2 and TRBJ1-5; 7 positions match TRBD1. The CDR3 has 13 amino acids. Per the germline V gene, CDR1 is SNHLY and CDR2 is FYNNEI. V shed 10 bases, J shed 4 bases, and the junction held 7 bases outside the gene matches. The CDR3 is CATSPTGNQPQHF. The CDR3 nucleotides read TGTGCCACCTCACCGACAGGGAATCAGCCCCAGCATTTT.

The genes are TRBV18 and TRBJ1-1; D possibly corresponds to TRBD1 (5 bases). The CDR3 spans 15 residues. From germline, CDR1 is KGHSH and CDR2 LQKENI. Deletions cut 3 bases from V and 3 bases from J, with 14 bases between. CDR3 sequence reads: CASSPRTIGYTEAFF. For the CDR3, the DNA is TGTGCCAGCTCACCCCGGACAATCGGGTACACTGAAGCTTTCTTT.